This passage covers 9 T cell receptor beta chains from one sample sequenced in a study of CD8 T cells in ankylosing spondylitis. Which antigens these TCRs recognize remains unknown. Findings and limits, study-wide: Ankylosing spondylitis blood appeared to be characterized by a TCR beta motif of 7 to 9 highly homologous variants.

One entry per CDR3 protein results from TCRdb running MiXCR on the 5' RACE reads. The sample records about 800,000 distinct CDR3 sequences, 12% being singletons. Sequencing was performed on blood, either unsorted or a sorted T cell fraction (not recorded which). These receptors originate from a male donor with ankylosing spondylitis.

V usage is TRBV29-1 and J usage is TRBJ2-1, with 10 bases lining up with TRBD1. The ends lost 7 bases at V and 4 bases at J; junction bases unmatched: 4. The CDR3 runs 13 residues. Germline loops: CDR1 SQVTM, CDR2 ANQGSEA. The CDR3 spells CSAWTGGYNEQFF. The CDR3 region has the DNA TGCAGCGCCTGGACAGGGGGGTACAATGAGCAGTTCTTC.

Comments on this clonotype: One end of the junction is discordant with germline, which a read error may explain. The chain combines TRBV6-2 or TRBV6-3 with TRBJ1-1; a possible D gene is TRBD1 (5 bases). Germline lookup yields CDR1 MNHEY and CDR2 SVGEGT. CDR3 length: 14 residues. CDR3 DNA sequence: TGTGCCAGCAGTTACGTGCAAGGTATTGGGACGGATAATTTT. It specifies CASSYVQGIGTDNF.

This chain uses TRBV27 with TRBJ1-2; D remains unclear. Germline lookup yields CDR1 MNHEY and CDR2 SMNVEV (reference sequence). The V end was cut by 8 bases, the J end by 6 bases, with 22 bases between. The CDR3 contains 15 residues. The CDR3, as DNA: TGTGCCAGCGGCTATATCGTAAAGGGAAGTGATGGCTACACCTTC. It yields the protein CASGYIVKGSDGYTF.

The rearrangement links TRBV4-3 to TRBJ1-5, with a tentative D call TRBD1 (5 bases). The CDR3 has 15 amino acids. Germline loops: CDR1 LGHNA, CDR2 YSLEER. Trimming took off 0 bases at V and 6 bases at J, with 12 bases between the two ends. CDR3 DNA: TGCGCCAGCAGCCAAGAGCCCCGGGGCACTCAGCCCCAGCATTTT. Amino acids: CASSQEPRGTQPQHF.

This clonotype was observed at least ten times. The chain combines TRBV10-3 with TRBJ1-2; D gene unclear. Germline loops: CDR1 ENHRY, CDR2 SYGVKD. The CDR3 extends over 15 amino acids. The V gene lost 0 bases and the J gene lost 0 bases, with 8 bases spanning the gap. CDR3 residues: CAISESWDPNYGYTF. CDR3 nucleotide sequence: TGTGCCATCAGTGAGTCGTGGGATCCTAACTATGGCTACACCTTC.

This clonotype has more than one count but fewer than ten. The J gene is TRBJ2-7, the V gene TRBV2, with TRBD1 identical over 7 bases. CDR1 is SNHLY and CDR2 is FYNNEI in the germline V gene. The J segment lost 6 bases and the V segment lost 7 bases, leaving 15 bases of the junction unmatched. This CDR3 spans 15 amino acids. Written as DNA, the CDR3 is TGTGCCAGCAAGGGGACAGCCATTCTCCCTGGCGAGCAGTACTTC. This codes for CASKGTAILPGEQYF. Drawing the rest from reference TRBV2 and TRBJ2-7, the complete variable domain is EPEVTQTPSHQVTQMGQEVILRCVPISNHLYFYWYRQILGQKVEFLVSFYNNEISEKSEIFDDQFSVERPDGSNFTLKIRSTKLEDSAMYFCASKGTAILPGEQYFGPGTRLTVT.

This clonotype was seen more than once but under ten times. The chain combines TRBV6-5 with TRBJ1-2; no clear D. Trimming left V 4 bases short and J 8 bases short, with 11 bases between. The V gene's germline CDR1 is MNHEY and CDR2 SVGAGI. The CDR3 consists of 12 residues. The CDR3 coding sequence is TGTGCCAGCAGTTCCCGGGGTGGGGGCTACACCTTC. Its protein product is CASSSRGGGYTF.

V gene TRBV15 combines with J gene TRBJ2-7; D uncertain. Per germline, CDR1 LNHNV and CDR2 YYDKDF (reference sequence). V gave up 0 bases and J gave up 4 bases, with 13 bases separating them. The CDR3 runs to 15 residues. The CDR3 bases are TGTGCCACCAGCAGAGATGGGGTTGGGATTTACGAGCAGTACTTC. Amino acid sequence: CATSRDGVGIYEQYF.

This clonotype was counted at least ten times. The J gene is TRBJ2-2, the V gene TRBV10-3; 9 bases fit TRBD1. V lost 3 bases to trimming and J lost 4 bases; unmatched junction nucleotides: 6. CDR3 length: 16 amino acids. Germline V gives CDR1 ENHRY, CDR2 SYGVKD. The chain's CDR3 is CAISDLGQGSTGELFF. The DNA of the CDR3 is TGTGCCATCAGTGACCTCGGACAGGGGAGCACCGGGGAGCTGTTTTTT.